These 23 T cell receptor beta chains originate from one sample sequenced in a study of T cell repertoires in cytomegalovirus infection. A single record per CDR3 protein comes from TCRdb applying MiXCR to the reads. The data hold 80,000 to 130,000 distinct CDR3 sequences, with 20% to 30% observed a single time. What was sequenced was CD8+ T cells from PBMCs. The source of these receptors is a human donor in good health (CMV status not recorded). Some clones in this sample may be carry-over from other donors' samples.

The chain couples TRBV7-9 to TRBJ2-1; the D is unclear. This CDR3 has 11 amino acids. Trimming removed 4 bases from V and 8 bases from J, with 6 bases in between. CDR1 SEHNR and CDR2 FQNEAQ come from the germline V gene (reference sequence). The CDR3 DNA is TGTGCCAGCAGCTCGACTTATGAGCAGTTCTTC. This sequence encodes CASSSTYEQFF.

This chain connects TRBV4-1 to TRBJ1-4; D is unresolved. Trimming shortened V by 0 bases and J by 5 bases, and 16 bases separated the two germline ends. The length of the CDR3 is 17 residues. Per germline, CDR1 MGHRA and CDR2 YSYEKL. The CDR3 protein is CASSQDPGGSRNEKLFF. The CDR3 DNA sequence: TGCGCCAGCAGCCAAGATCCCGGCGGCAGCCGAAATGAAAAACTGTTTTTT.

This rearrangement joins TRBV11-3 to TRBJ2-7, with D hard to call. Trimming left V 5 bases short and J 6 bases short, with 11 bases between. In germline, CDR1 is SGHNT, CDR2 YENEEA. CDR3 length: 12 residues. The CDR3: CASSPSGSEQYF. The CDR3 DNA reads TGTGCCAGCAGCCCCTCTGGTTCCGAGCAGTACTTC.

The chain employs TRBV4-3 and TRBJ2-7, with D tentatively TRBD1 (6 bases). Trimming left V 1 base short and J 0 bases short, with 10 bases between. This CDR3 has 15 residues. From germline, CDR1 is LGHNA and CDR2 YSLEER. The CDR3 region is CASSQGQGPSYEQYF. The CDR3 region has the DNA TGCGCCAGCAGCCAAGGGCAGGGGCCCTCCTACGAGCAGTACTTC.

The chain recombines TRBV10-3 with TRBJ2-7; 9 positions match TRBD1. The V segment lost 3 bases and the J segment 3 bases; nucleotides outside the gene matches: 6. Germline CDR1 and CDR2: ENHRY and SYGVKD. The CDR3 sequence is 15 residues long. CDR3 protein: CAISDSGTGFYEQYF. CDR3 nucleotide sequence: TGTGCCATCAGTGATTCCGGGACAGGGTTCTACGAGCAGTACTTC.

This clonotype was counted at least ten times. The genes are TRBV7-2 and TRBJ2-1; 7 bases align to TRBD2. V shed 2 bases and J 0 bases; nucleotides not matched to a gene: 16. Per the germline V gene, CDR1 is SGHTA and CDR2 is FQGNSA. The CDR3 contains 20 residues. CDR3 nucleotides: TGTGCCAGCAGCTTAAGGCTGGGGGTGGTGCGGGAGAGCTCCTACAATGAGCAGTTCTTC. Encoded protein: CASSLRLGVVRESSYNEQFF.

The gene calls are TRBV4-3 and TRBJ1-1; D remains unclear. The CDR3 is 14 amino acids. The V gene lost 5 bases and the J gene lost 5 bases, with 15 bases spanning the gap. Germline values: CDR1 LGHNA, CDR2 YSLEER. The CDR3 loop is CASSATGWQTEAFF. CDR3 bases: TGCGCCAGCAGCGCGACGGGGTGGCAGACTGAAGCTTTCTTT.

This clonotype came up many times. CDR3 in DNA: TGCAGTGCTAGGGGGGAGCGGGAGGGCCCCGATGAGCAGTTCTTC. It translates to CSARGEREGPDEQFF. V gene TRBV20-1 combines with J gene TRBJ2-1, with TRBD2 identical over 10 bases. The V segment lost 3 bases and the J segment 8 bases; nucleotides outside the gene matches: 10. The CDR3 spans 15 residues. Per the germline V gene, CDR1 is DFQATT and CDR2 is SNEGSKA (reference sequence).

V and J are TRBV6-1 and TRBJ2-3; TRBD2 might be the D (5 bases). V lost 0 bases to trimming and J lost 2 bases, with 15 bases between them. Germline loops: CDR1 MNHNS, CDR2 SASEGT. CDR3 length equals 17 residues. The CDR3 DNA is TGTGCCAGCAGTGAAGCGCGGAGTGCGCGGGTCACAGATACGCAGTATTTT. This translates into CASSEARSARVTDTQYF.

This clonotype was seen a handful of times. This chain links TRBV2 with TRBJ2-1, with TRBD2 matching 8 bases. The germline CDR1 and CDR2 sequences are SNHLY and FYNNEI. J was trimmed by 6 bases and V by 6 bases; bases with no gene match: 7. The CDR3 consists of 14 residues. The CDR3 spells CASRTSVLSNEQFF. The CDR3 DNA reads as TGTGCCAGCAGGACTAGCGTGTTGAGCAATGAGCAGTTCTTC.

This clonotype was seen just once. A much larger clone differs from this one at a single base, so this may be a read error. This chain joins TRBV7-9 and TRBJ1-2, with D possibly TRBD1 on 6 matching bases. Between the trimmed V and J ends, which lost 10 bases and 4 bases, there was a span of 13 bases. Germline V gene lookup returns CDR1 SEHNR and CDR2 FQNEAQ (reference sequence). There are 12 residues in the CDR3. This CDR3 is CANRLDSYGYTF. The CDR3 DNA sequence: TGTGCCAACAGATTGGACAGCTATGGCTACACCTTC.

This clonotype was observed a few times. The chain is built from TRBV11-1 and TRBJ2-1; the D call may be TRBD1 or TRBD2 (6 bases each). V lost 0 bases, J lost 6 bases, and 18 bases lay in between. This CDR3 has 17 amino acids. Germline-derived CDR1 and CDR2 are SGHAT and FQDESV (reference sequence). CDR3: CASSLAERGRHINEQFF. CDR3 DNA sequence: TGTGCCAGCAGCTTAGCGGAACGGGGGCGACATATCAATGAGCAGTTCTTC.

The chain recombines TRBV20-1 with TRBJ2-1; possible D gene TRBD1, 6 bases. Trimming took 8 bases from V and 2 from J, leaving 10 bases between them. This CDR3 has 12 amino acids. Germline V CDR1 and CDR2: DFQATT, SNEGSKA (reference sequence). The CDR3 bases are TGCAGTCCGGGACAACCCTACAATGAGCAGTTCTTC. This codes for CSPGQPYNEQFF.

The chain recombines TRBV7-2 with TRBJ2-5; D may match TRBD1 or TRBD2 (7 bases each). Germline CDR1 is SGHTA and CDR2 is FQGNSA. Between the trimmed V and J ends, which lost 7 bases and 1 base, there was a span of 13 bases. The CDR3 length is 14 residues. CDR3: CASIQGGVQETQYF. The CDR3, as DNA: TGTGCCAGCATCCAGGGGGGGGTCCAAGAGACCCAGTACTTC.

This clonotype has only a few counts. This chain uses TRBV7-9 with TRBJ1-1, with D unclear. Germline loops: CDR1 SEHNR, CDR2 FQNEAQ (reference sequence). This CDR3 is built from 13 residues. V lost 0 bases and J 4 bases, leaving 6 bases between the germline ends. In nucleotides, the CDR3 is TGTGCCAGCAGCTTAGCGGTTGGCACTGAAGCTTTCTTT. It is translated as CASSLAVGTEAFF.

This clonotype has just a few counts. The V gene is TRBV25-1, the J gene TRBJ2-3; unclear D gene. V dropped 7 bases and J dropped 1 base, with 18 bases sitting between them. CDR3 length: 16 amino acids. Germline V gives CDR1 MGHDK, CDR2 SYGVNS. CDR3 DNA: TGTGCCAGCACCGAATCAAGGGTTTTGGGCACAGATACGCAGTATTTT. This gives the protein CASTESRVLGTDTQYF.

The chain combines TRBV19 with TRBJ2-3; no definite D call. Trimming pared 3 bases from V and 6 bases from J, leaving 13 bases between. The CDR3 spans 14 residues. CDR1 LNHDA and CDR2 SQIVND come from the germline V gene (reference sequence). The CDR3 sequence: CASSMSKWSDTQYF. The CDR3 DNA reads TGTGCCAGTAGTATGTCAAAGTGGTCGGATACGCAGTATTTT.

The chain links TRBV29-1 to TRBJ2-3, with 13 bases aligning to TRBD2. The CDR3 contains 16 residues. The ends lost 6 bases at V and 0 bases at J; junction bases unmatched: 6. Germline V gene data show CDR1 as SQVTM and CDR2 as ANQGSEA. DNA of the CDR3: TGCAGCGTAGCGGGACTAGCGGGAACTAGCACAGATACGCAGTATTTT. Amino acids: CSVAGLAGTSTDTQYF.

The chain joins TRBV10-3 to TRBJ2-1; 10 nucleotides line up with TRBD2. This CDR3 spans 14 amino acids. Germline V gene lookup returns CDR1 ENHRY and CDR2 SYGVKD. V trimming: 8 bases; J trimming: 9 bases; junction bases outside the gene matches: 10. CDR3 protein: CAIEAGGPSGEQFF. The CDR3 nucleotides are TGTGCCATCGAAGCGGGGGGGCCTTCTGGTGAGCAGTTCTTC.

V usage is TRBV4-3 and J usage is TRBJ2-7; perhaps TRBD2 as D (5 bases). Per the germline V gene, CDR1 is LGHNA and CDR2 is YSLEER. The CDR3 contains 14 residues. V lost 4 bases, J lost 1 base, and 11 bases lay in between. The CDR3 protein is CASSPGSGSYEQYF. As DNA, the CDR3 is TGCGCCAGCAGCCCCGGCTCGGGGTCCTACGAGCAGTACTTC.

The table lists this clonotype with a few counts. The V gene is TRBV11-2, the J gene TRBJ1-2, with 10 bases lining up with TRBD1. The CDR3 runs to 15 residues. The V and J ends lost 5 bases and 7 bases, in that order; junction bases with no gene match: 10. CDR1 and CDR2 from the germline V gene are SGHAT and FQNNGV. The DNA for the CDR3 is TGTGCCAGCAGCCCGAGAGAGACAGGGGGCGCTGGCTACACCTTC. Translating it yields CASSPRETGGAGYTF.

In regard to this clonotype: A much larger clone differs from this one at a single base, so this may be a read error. The CDR3 sequence: CTSSQGLGDQETQYF. The CDR3, as DNA: TGCACCAGCAGCCAAGGATTGGGGGACCAAGAGACCCAGTACTTC. V gene TRBV4-3 combines with J gene TRBJ2-5; D could derive from TRBD1 or TRBD2 (5 bases each). The germline V gene has CDR1 LGHNA and CDR2 YSLEER. There are 15 residues in the CDR3.

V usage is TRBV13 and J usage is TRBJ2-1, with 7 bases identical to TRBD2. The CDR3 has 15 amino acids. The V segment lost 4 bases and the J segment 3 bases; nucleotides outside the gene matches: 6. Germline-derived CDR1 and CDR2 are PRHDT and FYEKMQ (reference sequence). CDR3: CASSSGLGLYNEQFF. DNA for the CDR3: TGTGCCAGCAGCTCCGGACTAGGGCTCTACAATGAGCAGTTCTTC. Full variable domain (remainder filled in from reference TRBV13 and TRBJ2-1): AAGVIQSPRHLIKEKRETATLKCYPIPRHDTVYWYQQGPGQDPQFLISFYEKMQSDKGSIPDRFSAQQFSDYHSELNMSSLELGDSALYFCASSSGLGLYNEQFFGPGTRLTVL.